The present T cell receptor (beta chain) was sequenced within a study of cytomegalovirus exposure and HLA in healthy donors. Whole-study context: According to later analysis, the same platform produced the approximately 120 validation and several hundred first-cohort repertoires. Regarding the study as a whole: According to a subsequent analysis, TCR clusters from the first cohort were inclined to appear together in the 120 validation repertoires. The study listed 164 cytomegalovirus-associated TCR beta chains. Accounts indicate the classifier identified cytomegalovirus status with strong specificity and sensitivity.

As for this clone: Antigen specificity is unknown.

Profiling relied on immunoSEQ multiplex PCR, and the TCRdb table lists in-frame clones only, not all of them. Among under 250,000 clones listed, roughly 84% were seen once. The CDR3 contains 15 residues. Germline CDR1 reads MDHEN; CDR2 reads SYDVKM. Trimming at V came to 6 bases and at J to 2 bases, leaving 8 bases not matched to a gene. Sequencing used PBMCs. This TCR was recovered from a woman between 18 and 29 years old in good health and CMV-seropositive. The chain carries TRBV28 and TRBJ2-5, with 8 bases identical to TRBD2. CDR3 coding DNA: TGTGCCAGCAGCTCCCCTAGCGGGCTACAAGAGACCCAGTACTTC. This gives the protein CASSSPSGLQETQYF.